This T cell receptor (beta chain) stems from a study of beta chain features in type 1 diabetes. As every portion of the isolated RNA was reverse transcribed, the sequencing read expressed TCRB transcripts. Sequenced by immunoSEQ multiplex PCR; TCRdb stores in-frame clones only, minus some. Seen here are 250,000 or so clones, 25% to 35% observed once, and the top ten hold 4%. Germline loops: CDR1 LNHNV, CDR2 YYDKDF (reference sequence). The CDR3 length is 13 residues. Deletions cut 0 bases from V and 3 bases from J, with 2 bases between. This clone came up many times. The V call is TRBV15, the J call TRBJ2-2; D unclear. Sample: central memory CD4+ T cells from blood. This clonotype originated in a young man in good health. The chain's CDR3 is CATSRDYTGELFF. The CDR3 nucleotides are TGTGCCACCAGCAGAGACTACACCGGGGAGCTGTTTTTT.